This T cell receptor (beta chain) was observed in a study of breast tumors, draining lymph nodes, adjacent tissues. Broader study findings: Luminal-like breast cancer showed significantly greater tumor-nontumor repertoire similarity than basal-like breast cancer did.

Germline V gene data show CDR1 as LGHDT and CDR2 as YNNKEL (reference sequence). The CDR3 extends over 13 amino acids. V lost 6 bases, J lost 4 bases, and 7 bases lay in between. Via MiXCR, TCRdb re-called the multiplex PCR reads, giving one row per CDR3 protein. The sample lists about 63,000 distinct CDR3 sequences, around 60% occurring once. Of note for this clonotype: Its antigen remains unknown.

The chain carries TRBV3-1 and TRBJ2-6; D gene ambiguous. This TCR was sampled from a female donor with breast cancer. Some clones in this sample may be carry-over from other donors' samples. Material: breast tumor tissue. The CDR3 spells CASSHGGANVLTF. The CDR3 coding sequence is TGTGCCAGCAGTCACGGGGGGGCCAACGTCCTGACTTTC.